Given below is one T cell receptor beta chain in context. Constant-segment primers were used for 5'RACE, and the resulting TCR alpha and TCR beta cDNA libraries carried sample barcodes and UMIs. TCRdb re-called the 5' RACE reads with MiXCR, one entry per CDR3 protein. The data hold under 400,000 distinct CDR3 sequences, with 20% to 25% observed a single time. CDR1 and CDR2 from the germline V gene are SGHTA and FQGNSA. This CDR3 has 17 amino acids. V gave up 0 bases and J gave up 4 bases; unmatched junction bases: 9. This specimen belongs to a study of T-cell memory formation after mild COVID-19. The wider study: TCR clusters were largely donor specific.

This chain connects TRBV7-2 to TRBJ2-1, with 7 bases lining up with TRBD2. Material for sequencing was PBMCs or a T cell subset sorted from them (not recorded which). This TCR was sampled from an adult woman who had mild COVID-19 (a few samples of this study predate the infection). Cell type and time point are not known. CDR3 DNA: TGTGCCAGCAGCTTAGCGATGGGTAGCGGGCCTTACAATGAGCAGTTCTTC. Translating gives CASSLAMGSGPYNEQFF.